This entry concerns a single T cell receptor beta chain. This clonotype turned up a few times. Its antigen has not been determined. Base qualities are not at hand, and no much larger clone is one base apart. Ficoll-Paque density gradient centrifugation was used to isolate PBMCs. The sample originates from a study of T-cell memory formation after mild COVID-19 (dated by TCRdb to about 2021). Broadly, across the study: Most TCR sequence clusters were specific to one of the two donors. In a couple of donors, T-cell clones that expanded and contracted after mild COVID-19 were tracked by sequencing TCRalpha and TCRbeta repertoires over time. Two young, previously healthy adult volunteers made up the cohort, one male and one female.

What the work shows at the level of the full study, not this receptor alone: Contracting CD4+ clones turned up mainly in the CM and EM memory subsets, whereas EMRA was where CD8+ clones were enriched. Some responding clones were detected in pre-infection memory, suggesting pre-existing cross-reactive memory T cells joined the SARS-CoV-2 response. The study included only two mild cases, and larger cohorts that include severe cases with pre-infection samples were judged to be necessary. SARS-CoV-2 specificity of the second-wave clones peaking on day 37 was not confirmed. From day 15 to 85, contracting clones showed balanced CD4/CD8 phenotypes, whereas a second wave of clones that expanded from day 15 to 37 leaned towards CD4+.

Sequencing was carried out with an Illumina NovaSeq 6000. TCRalpha and TCRbeta cDNA libraries were constructed by 5'RACE with constant-segment primers, with sample barcodes and unique molecular identifiers being introduced. RNA was extracted from every sample with Trizol reagent. Library amplification was performed in two PCR steps, and a second sample barcode and Illumina TruSeq adapters were introduced in the second step. The libraries were sequenced on an Illumina NovaSeq using 2 x 150 bp paired-end reads. Concerning the study's data processing: Reads were demultiplexed and collapsed into UMI-guided consensus sequences with migec v1.2.7. Using mixcr v2.1.11, the UMI consensuses were aligned to TRA and TRB V and J templates and assembled into clonotypes. Clonotypes were classified as expanded or contracted when called significant by both edgeR and NoisET, with noise models trained on biological replicates. For edgeR calls, the cutoffs were a false discovery rate-adjusted p below 0.01 and a log2 fold-change threshold of 1. As an exploratory analysis of dynamics, max-normalized trajectories of the 1000 most abundant clonotypes were examined by PCA with hierarchical clustering. Each responding clone was given a CD4 or CD8 phenotype based on the CD4+ and CD8+ repertoires, which had been sequenced separately. Clones were called with MiXCR by TCRdb after fastp trimmed the public reads at Q25, and only in-frame beta chains were retained. Rows with one shared CDR3 protein collapse into an entry with the most common genes and DNA. These V and J calls are TCRdb output, not the study's own analysis. The sample records 150,000 to 200,000 distinct CDR3 sequences, 25% to 40% of which are singletons. About 11% of the sample is in the top ten clones.

Trimming costs V 6 bases and J 4 bases, and their ends lie 17 bases apart. The CDR3 has 15 amino acids, counting the end cysteine and phenylalanine. Only the CDR3 DNA is retained, 45 bases long and in frame from the first base. Recombination joined TRBV12-3 or TRBV12-4 with TRBJ2-3; the D region possibly corresponds to TRBD2 (5 bases align). Sequencing input: PBMCs or a T cell subset sorted from them (not recorded which). This TCR came from an adult woman who had mild COVID-19 (a few samples of this study predate the infection). The sample titles of this study are shuffled in the database, so cell type and time point are left out; the donor was told from shared clones. The CDR3 protein: CASRGLWVSADTQYF. The sequenced DNA is TGTGCCAGCAGGGGTCTTTGGGTTAGCGCAGATACGCAGTATTTT.